This TCR beta chain was sequenced during a study of T cells in Graves' hyperthyroidism and ophthalmopathy. Stable hyperthyroidism: no ophthalmopathy progression over 18 months of follow-up. Newly diagnosed hyperthyroidism patients aged 18 to 65 years had disease lasting under 2 months. Patients were excluded for uncontrolled infection, other autoimmune disease, pregnancy or lactation. Amplification of TCR beta CDR3 regions used RNA as the template. With the HTBI primer set, the TCR CDR3 went through a first round of RT-PCR. TCRdb fed the multiplex PCR reads into MiXCR, producing one record per CDR3 protein. The sample has about 710,000 distinct CDR3 sequences, about 17% seen once. The length of the CDR3 is 15 residues. CDR1 DFQATT and CDR2 SNEGSKA come from the germline V gene (reference sequence). V lost 0 bases, J lost 2 bases, and 13 bases lay in between. With respect to this clonotype: Its cognate antigen is unknown.

Notes on the study in general: Ophthalmopathy was told apart from stable hyperthyroidism by a 13 V-J model.

V and J are TRBV20-1 and TRBJ1-1; D gene unclear. The sequencing sample was made of blood. The clonotype comes from a man aged 18 to 35 with Graves' hyperthyroidism. The chain's CDR3 is CSARDYYRVNTEAFF. As DNA, the CDR3 is TGCAGTGCTAGAGATTATTACAGAGTAAACACTGAAGCTTTCTTT.